Below, 7 T cell receptor beta chains from the same sample are listed, as sequenced in a study of T cell repertoires in cytomegalovirus infection. Antigens of these TCRs are unknown. TCRdb processed the reads anew with MiXCR; each CDR3 protein has one entry. The sample has approximately 110,000 distinct CDR3 sequences, under 50% seen once. The input for sequencing was CD8+ T cells from cultured PBMCs, taken from culture after CMV antigen stimulation. These receptors were obtained from a human donor in good health (CMV status not recorded). Some clones in this sample may be carry-over from other donors' samples.

The rearrangement joins TRBV11-3 to TRBJ1-1; the D is unclear. V lost 0 bases, J lost 1 base, and 6 bases lay in between. This CDR3 region has 14 residues. Germline V gene sequence: CDR1 SGHNT, CDR2 YENEEA. The chain's CDR3 is CASSLDSANTEAFF. DNA for the CDR3: TGTGCCAGCAGCTTAGATTCAGCGAACACTGAAGCTTTCTTT.

The rearrangement links TRBV24-1 to TRBJ2-3, with 8 positions matching TRBD2. The CDR3 covers 16 residues. CDR1 KGHDR and CDR2 SFDVKD come from the germline V gene. V dropped 3 bases and J dropped 6; count of bases not matched to a gene: 10. The CDR3: CATSDPSGGAVDTQYF. Written as DNA, the CDR3 is TGTGCCACCAGTGATCCCTCCGGGGGGGCCGTGGATACGCAGTATTTT.

The J gene is TRBJ1-2, the V gene TRBV4-1; 7 bases are shared with TRBD1. This CDR3 contains 16 residues. Germline V lookup: CDR1 MGHRA, CDR2 YSYEKL. V lost 0 bases, J lost 7 bases, and 11 bases stayed unmatched. CDR3 in amino acids: CASSQDETGSLGGYTF. CDR3 in DNA: TGCGCCAGCAGCCAAGATGAGACAGGGAGTTTGGGTGGCTACACCTTC.

This rearrangement joins TRBV7-2 to TRBJ1-2; TRBD1 aligns across 10 bases. CDR1 SGHTA and CDR2 FQGNSA come from the germline V gene. V was clipped by 2 bases and J by 8 bases; unmatched bases: 8. The CDR3 consists of 15 residues. CDR3 DNA: TGTGCCAGCAGCTTACTAGGACAGGGGGTATACGGCTACACCTTC. Its translation: CASSLLGQGVYGYTF.

This sequence joins TRBV7-6 and TRBJ1-5; 8 nucleotides match TRBD1. The junction had 6 bases not matched to a gene; V was cut back by 1 base and J by 7 bases. Germline CDR1 reads SGHVS; CDR2 reads FNYEAQ. The length of the CDR3 is 15 residues. This CDR3 reads CASSLGTGLGQPQHF. CDR3 nucleotides: TGTGCCAGCAGCTTAGGGACAGGGTTAGGACAGCCCCAGCATTTT. The variable domain in full, with the rest retrieved from reference TRBV7-6 and TRBJ1-5, is GAGVSQSPRYKVTKRGQDVALRCDPISGHVSLYWYRQALGQGPEFLTYFNYEAQQDKSGLPNDRFSAERPEGSISTLTIQRTEQRDSAMYRCASSLGTGLGQPQHFGDGTRLSIL.

The sample holds a few counts of this clonotype. This chain uses TRBV12-3 or TRBV12-4 with TRBJ1-3; 9 positions match TRBD1. V gave up 4 bases and J gave up 4 bases; unmatched junction bases: 5. The CDR3 runs 15 residues. This CDR3 reads CASSSSDRGGNTIYF. DNA of the CDR3: TGTGCCAGCAGTTCGTCGGACAGGGGAGGAAACACCATATATTTT.

The chain is built from TRBV27 and TRBJ1-1; 7 bases match TRBD1. In germline, CDR1 is MNHEY, CDR2 SMNVEV (reference sequence). The CDR3 sequence is 14 residues long. J was trimmed by 5 bases and V by 7 bases; bases with no gene match: 10. The DNA of the CDR3 is TGTGCCAGCAAGATAGGGGGCGCGGGGACTGAAGCTTTCTTT. It encodes CASKIGGAGTEAFF.